The text below deals with one T cell receptor (beta chain). This clonotype has just a few counts. Which antigen it targets is not known. The record has no base qualities; no much larger clone is one base away. Preparation of the library involved RT-PCR. The sample was run on a NextSeq 550. The public reads were quality trimmed at Q25 with fastp and then assembled into clones with MiXCR by TCRdb, keeping productive beta chains. Every distinct CDR3 protein forms one entry, paired with its most common genes and DNA. Present in this sample are about 960,000 distinct CDR3 sequences, roughly 18% of which were seen just once. 6% of the sample goes to the ten largest clones. Sequences SGHVS (CDR1) and FNYEAQ (CDR2) are obtained from the germline V gene. From its cysteine to its phenylalanine, the CDR3 spans 16 amino acids. The entry retains the CDR3 DNA only, 48 bases that are in frame from base 1. V is cut back by 5 bases and J by 1 base, with 8 bases in the junction unmatched.

This entry is derived from a study of patients and donors after allogeneic stem cell transplantation (dated by TCRdb to the early 2020s). Sequenced sample: blood, either unsorted or a sorted T cell fraction (not recorded which). Recombination connected TRBV7-6 to TRBJ1-1; 9 bases in between match TRBD1. This TCR was sampled from a human donor who was either an allogeneic HSCT recipient or a stem cell or donor lymphocyte infusion donor (not recorded which). It is not recorded whose cells these are; they may come from a transplant donor. The CDR3 protein: CASSTLTGGENTEAFF. The sequenced DNA is TGTGCCAGCAGCACTCTAACAGGGGGCGAGAACACTGAAGCTTTCTTT.